The clone carrying this T cell receptor beta chain was recorded many times. What it binds is unknown. Investigators prepared the TCR beta libraries by applying iRepertoire HTBI primers and Arm-PCR of CDR3 regions. TCRdb re-called the multiplex PCR reads with MiXCR, one entry per CDR3 protein. The sample consists of 350,000 to 500,000 distinct CDR3 sequences, 12% to 15% of them appearing once. These data belong to a study of regulatory T cells in long-lasting Graves disease. The study's findings and limits: TCR diversity was lower in persistent Graves' patients than in newly diagnosed ones.

Germline values: CDR1 SNHLY, CDR2 FYNNEI. Trimming took off 5 bases at V and 5 bases at J, with 17 bases between the two ends. The CDR3 runs 15 residues. Time point described: newly diagnosed GD, antithyroid drugs for less than 3 months. PBMC RNA served as the TCR library source. The same specimen was also included in a second study, on T cells in Graves' hyperthyroidism and ophthalmopathy. That investigation notes: The model anticipated ophthalmopathy a median around 6 months pre-onset.

The origin of this receptor is a woman in her fifties or sixties with Graves disease. The gene calls are TRBV2 and TRBJ2-3; TRBD1 might be the D (5 bases). Here the sequenced sample was peripheral blood mononuclear cells (PBMCs), taken at new diagnosis, from a patient treated with antithyroid drugs. The chain's CDR3 is CASSRDSSPGDTQYF. In DNA, the CDR3 is TGTGCCAGCAGTAGAGACAGTTCCCCCGGAGATACGCAGTATTTT.